This TCR beta chain was captured in a study of identical twins. This clonotype was seen a few times. The germline V and J ends were trimmed by 3 bases and 8 bases, with 20 bases remaining between them. The CDR3 sequence is 16 residues long. TCRdb fed the 5' RACE reads into MiXCR, producing one record per CDR3 protein. The sample carries 650,000 to 750,000 distinct CDR3 sequences, 21% recorded once. This sample also appeared in a second study, on T cells expressing NK-cell markers.

The V gene is TRBV12-3 or TRBV12-4, the J gene TRBJ2-1; a weak D match, TRBD2 (7 bases). Sequenced: PBMCs. The source of this sequence is a woman under 30 in good health. The CDR3 sequence is CASSFLGGEAGDEQFF. DNA for the CDR3: TGTGCCAGCAGTTTTTTAGGGGGGGAGGCTGGGGATGAGCAGTTCTTC.